This is a list of T cell receptor beta chains from one sample in a study of blood T cell repertoires in COVID-19. Measured with immunoSEQ multiplex PCR; TCRdb has only the in-frame clones, and not every one. The repertoire holds 200,000 or so clones, roughly 80% seen once, with roughly 17% in the top ten. Specimen: peripheral blood. The receptors derive from a man aged 55 to 69 with active or convalescent COVID-19. CDR3s include the opening cysteine and the closing phenylalanine or tryptophan. D genes are given only for firm matches. Some rows have no size entry. The others give once, few or many, or a class for an expanded clone.

v_call: TRBV6-4
clone_size: .
j_call: TRBJ1-4
d_call: .
cdr3_aa: CASSDPGGSEVNEKLFF
cdr3_nt: TGTGCCAGCAGTGACCCCGGAGGATCCGAAGTTAACGAAAAACTGTTTTTT

v_call: TRBV6-6
clone_size: .
j_call: TRBJ2-3
d_call: .
cdr3_aa: CASSPAGRGADTQYF
cdr3_nt: TGTGCCAGCAGCCCCGCCGGGAGAGGGGCAGATACGCAGTATTTT

v_call: TRBV7-9
clone_size: .
j_call: TRBJ2-1
d_call: TRBD2
cdr3_aa: CASSFGGGGPPNEQFF
cdr3_nt: TGTGCCAGCAGCTTTGGGGGGGGAGGCCCTCCCAATGAGCAGTTCTTC

v_call: TRBV6-5
clone_size: .
j_call: TRBJ2-1
d_call: TRBD2
cdr3_aa: CASSWAGGQFF
cdr3_nt: TGTGCCAGCAGTTGGGCGGGGGGGCAGTTCTTC

v_call: TRBV28
clone_size: once
j_call: TRBJ1-1
d_call: .
cdr3_aa: CASRLAGPSNTEAFF
cdr3_nt: TGTGCCAGCAGGTTAGCAGGGCCAAGTAACACTGAAGCTTTCTTT

v_call: TRBV29-1
clone_size: .
j_call: TRBJ2-7
d_call: .
cdr3_aa: CSVDRLGEQYF
cdr3_nt: TGCAGCGTTGACAGGTTAGGCGAGCAGTACTTC

v_call: TRBV27
clone_size: once
j_call: TRBJ2-7
d_call: TRBD1
cdr3_aa: CASSLSLDRAYEQYF
cdr3_nt: TGTGCCAGCAGTTTATCGCTGGACAGGGCCTACGAGCAGTACTTC

v_call: TRBV9
clone_size: .
j_call: TRBJ2-2
d_call: TRBD2
cdr3_aa: CASSWGTSSTGELFF
cdr3_nt: TGTGCCAGCAGTTGGGGGACTAGCTCGACCGGGGAGCTGTTTTTT

v_call: TRBV7-3
clone_size: .
j_call: TRBJ2-2
d_call: .
cdr3_aa: CASSKGSGELFF
cdr3_nt: TGTGCCAGCAGTAAGGGGTCCGGGGAGCTGTTTTTT

v_call: TRBV4-3
clone_size: .
j_call: TRBJ1-4
d_call: .
cdr3_aa: CASSQVEEKLFF
cdr3_nt: TGCGCCAGCAGCCAAGTTGAAGAGAAACTGTTTTTT

v_call: TRBV14
clone_size: .
j_call: TRBJ2-1
d_call: TRBD2
cdr3_aa: CATALAASYNEQFF
cdr3_nt: TGTGCCACCGCTCTAGCGGCCTCCTACAATGAGCAGTTCTTC

v_call: TRBV11-3
clone_size: .
j_call: TRBJ2-1
d_call: TRBD2
cdr3_aa: CASSLGLADSLDEQFF
cdr3_nt: TGTGCCAGCAGCTTAGGGCTAGCGGATTCCTTGGATGAGCAGTTCTTC

v_call: TRBV7-9
clone_size: .
j_call: TRBJ1-4
d_call: .
cdr3_aa: CASSPLGAGEKLFF
cdr3_nt: TGTGCCAGCAGCCCCCTGGGGGCAGGGGAAAAACTGTTTTTT

v_call: TRBV7-3
clone_size: .
j_call: TRBJ2-7
d_call: TRBD1
cdr3_aa: CASSPRDRGYEQYF
cdr3_nt: TGTGCCAGCAGCCCTCGGGACAGGGGCTACGAGCAGTACTTC

v_call: TRBV5-1
clone_size: .
j_call: TRBJ2-1
d_call: .
cdr3_aa: CASKEVALSEQFF
cdr3_nt: TGCGCCAGCAAGGAGGTAGCGTTGAGCGAGCAGTTCTTC

v_call: TRBV27
clone_size: .
j_call: TRBJ2-7
d_call: .
cdr3_aa: CASSLRAGGDRGYYEQYF
cdr3_nt: TGTGCCAGCAGTTTACGCGCGGGGGGAGACAGGGGGTACTACGAGCAGTACTTC

v_call: TRBV4-2
clone_size: .
j_call: TRBJ2-3
d_call: TRBD2
cdr3_aa: CASSQDRSSGRRGGTQYF
cdr3_nt: TGTGCCAGCAGCCAAGATCGTTCTAGCGGGAGAAGGGGCGGTACGCAGTATTTT

v_call: TRBV5-5
clone_size: .
j_call: TRBJ2-2
d_call: .
cdr3_aa: CASSFPGGQGTGELFF
cdr3_nt: TGTGCCAGCAGTTTCCCGGGGGGCCAGGGCACCGGGGAGCTGTTTTTT

v_call: TRBV27
clone_size: .
j_call: TRBJ2-1
d_call: TRBD1
cdr3_aa: CASSSTPLGQGAGEQFF
cdr3_nt: TGTGCCAGCAGTTCCACGCCGTTGGGACAGGGGGCGGGTGAGCAGTTCTTC

v_call: TRBV6-4
clone_size: once
j_call: TRBJ2-3
d_call: .
cdr3_aa: CASSADIMMTDTQYF
cdr3_nt: TGTGCCAGCAGTGCGGACATCATGATGACAGATACGCAGTATTTT

v_call: TRBV5-1
clone_size: once
j_call: TRBJ1-6
d_call: .
cdr3_aa: CASSPRDNSPLHF
cdr3_nt: TGCGCCAGCAGTCCACGGGATAATTCACCCCTCCACTTT

v_call: TRBV27
clone_size: few
j_call: TRBJ2-1
d_call: TRBD2
cdr3_aa: CASKTSGRTDEQFF
cdr3_nt: TGTGCCAGCAAGACTAGCGGGAGAACTGATGAGCAGTTCTTC

v_call: TRBV3-1/TRBV3-2
clone_size: .
j_call: TRBJ2-7
d_call: TRBD1
cdr3_aa: CASSPTGSSYEQYF
cdr3_nt: TGTGCCAGCAGCCCGACAGGGAGCTCCTACGAGCAGTACTTC

v_call: TRBV19
clone_size: .
j_call: TRBJ2-2
d_call: TRBD1
cdr3_aa: CASSIGQGPTNTGELFF
cdr3_nt: TGTGCCAGTAGTATCGGACAGGGACCAACGAACACCGGGGAGCTGTTTTTT

v_call: TRBV20-1
clone_size: .
j_call: TRBJ2-3
d_call: .
cdr3_aa: CSASGRGNTDTQYF
cdr3_nt: TGCAGTGCTAGTGGGCGCGGGAATACGGATACGCAGTATTTT